This T cell receptor beta chain was profiled in a study of tissue T cells after allogeneic stem cell transplantation. The data were produced by immunoSEQ multiplex PCR, yet TCRdb's version contains in-frame clones alone and is incomplete. This sample yields about 5,800 clones, of which 46% are seen a single time; around 3.1% belongs to the top ten. The CDR3 length is 15 residues. Germline values: CDR1 SNHLY, CDR2 FYNGKV (reference sequence). Trimming removed 4 bases from V and 4 bases from J; junction bases left unmatched: 4. Comment on this clone: The genes and germline here are from mouse. Sequencing ends 1 residue short of the CDR3 end; the germline J gene provides the rest.

Time point given: mouse harvest day 7 after allogeneic transplant. Each mouse received 10^7 T-cell-depleted marrow cells plus 10^6 splenic CD5+ T cells by tail vein. The specimen was skin. This TCR was recovered from a female BALB/c mouse given C57BL/6 T cells with graft-versus-host disease after an allogeneic hematopoietic cell transplant. The V gene is TRBV3, the J gene TRBJ1-3; TRBD1 matches at 10 bases. The CDR3 DNA, read in part, is TGTGCCAGCAGCTGGGGGACAGGGGTCGGAAATACGCTCTAT. Translated, it gives CASSWGTGVGNTLY. The entire CDR3 protein reads CASSWGTGVGNTLYF. Full variable domain (remainder filled in from reference TRBV3 and TRBJ1-3): GPKVLQIPSHQIIDMGQMVTLNCDPVSNHLYFYWYKQILGQQMEFLVNFYNGKVMEKSKLFKDQFSVERPDGSYFTLKIQPTALEDSAVYFCASSWGTGVGNTLYFGEGSRLIVV.